This T cell receptor (beta chain) is from a study of blood T cells in healthy people across ages. The J segment lost 0 bases and the V segment lost 5 bases, leaving 12 bases of the junction unmatched. The CDR3 length is 18 residues. Germline lookup yields CDR1 SGHTA and CDR2 FQGNSA. RNA extraction gave at least 5.5 micrograms of total RNA per sample. Study-wide points: Higher naive T cell percentage went strongly together with higher TCR beta diversity.

For the second PCR, which ran for roughly 6 to 11 cycles, a sample-barcoded 5' primer and a J-beta primer mix were used. TCRdb re-analysed the 5' RACE reads in MiXCR, keeping a single row per CDR3 protein. The sample has over 1,300,000 distinct CDR3 sequences; approximately 60% are singletons. Remarks on this clonotype: Its antigen remains unknown.

Sequencing was done on a sample of blood. J is TRBJ2-3 and V is TRBV7-2; 9 nucleotides match TRBD2. This sequence was found in a man aged 18 to 35 in good health. CDR3 loop: CASSPHGLAGTSTDTQYF. The DNA of the CDR3 is TGTGCCAGCAGCCCGCATGGGCTAGCGGGAACAAGCACAGATACGCAGTATTTT.